This is a list of T cell receptor beta chains from one sample in a study of T cells in Graves' hyperthyroidism and ophthalmopathy. TCRdb re-called the multiplex PCR reads with MiXCR, one entry per CDR3 protein. The sample consists of around 300,000 distinct CDR3 sequences, around 20% of them appearing once. Sequencing was done on a sample of blood. The source of these receptors is a man under 40 with Graves' ophthalmopathy. Both conserved end residues are part of each CDR3. D genes are given only for firm matches. Size tells how often a clone was seen (once, few, many) or the class of an expanded clone, and some rows leave it out.

abundance	v_gene	d_gene	j_gene	CDR3aa	CDR3nt
many	TRBV3-1	NA	TRBJ2-7	CASSKRGHSVVQYF	TGTGCCAGCAGCAAAAGGGGACATTCGGTCGTGCAGTACTTC
NA	TRBV6-1	NA	TRBJ2-5	CASRSWGQETQYF	TGTGCCAGCAGGAGTTGGGGCCAAGAGACCCAGTACTTC
few	TRBV27	NA	TRBJ2-3	CASSSSLDFLSTDTQYF	TGTGCCAGCAGTTCCTCCCTGGACTTCCTTAGCACAGATACGCAGTATTTT
NA	TRBV7-9	NA	TRBJ2-7	CASSLAALAALTYEQYF	TGTGCCAGCAGCTTAGCGGCATTGGCCGCGTTAACCTACGAGCAGTACTTC
few	TRBV5-1	NA	TRBJ2-7	CASSLGGSEREQYF	TGCGCCAGCAGCTTGGGGGGTAGTGAGCGCGAGCAGTACTTC
NA	TRBV7-3	NA	TRBJ2-1	CASILPSGNYNEQFF	TGTGCCAGCATCCTGCCGAGCGGAAATTACAATGAGCAGTTCTTC
many	TRBV7-8	NA	TRBJ1-5	CASSLVGWGAGNQPQHF	TGTGCCAGCAGCTTAGTAGGCTGGGGCGCGGGCAATCAGCCCCAGCATTTT
few	TRBV19	NA	TRBJ1-5	CASCRWPNNQPQHF	TGTGCCAGTTGCCGGTGGCCTAACAATCAGCCCCAGCATTTT
NA	TRBV11-3	NA	TRBJ2-4	CASSFPSKNIQYF	TGTGCCAGCAGCTTTCCCTCAAAGAACATTCAGTACTTC
few	TRBV6-2/TRBV6-3	TRBD1	TRBJ1-2	CASSYAIGTGGAPWGYTF	TGTGCCAGCAGTTACGCAATTGGGACAGGGGGCGCACCTTGGGGCTACACCTTC
many	TRBV20-1	NA	TRBJ1-1	CSATGHRNTEAFF	TGCAGTGCTACGGGACACAGGAACACTGAAGCTTTCTTT
few	TRBV2	TRBD1	TRBJ1-1	CASSLQGSRAFF	TGTGCCAGCAGTTTACAGGGGTCGCGGGCTTTCTTT
few	TRBV5-1	TRBD1	TRBJ2-2	CASSPSQGARGFGELFF	TGCGCCAGCAGCCCGTCCCAGGGGGCCCGTGGGTTCGGGGAGCTGTTTTTT
few	TRBV9	TRBD2	TRBJ2-7	CASSVSGTGHEQYF	TGTGCCAGCAGCGTTAGCGGGACCGGCCACGAGCAGTACTTC
NA	TRBV20-1	NA	TRBJ2-2	CSAEDAGELFF	TGCAGTGCTGAGGACGCCGGGGAGCTGTTTTTT
few	TRBV6-1	NA	TRBJ2-3	CASRTADTQYF	TGTGCCAGCAGGACCGCAGATACGCAGTATTTT
NA	TRBV6-1	NA	TRBJ1-6	CASSEALGWDSPLHF	TGTGCCAGCAGTGAAGCGCTAGGATGGGATTCACCCCTCCACTTT
NA	TRBV4-1	NA	TRBJ2-1	CASSHGNGEQFF	TGCGCCAGCAGCCATGGGAACGGTGAGCAGTTCTTC
many	TRBV18	TRBD1	TRBJ2-7	CASSTGTGYEQYF	TGTGCCAGCTCAACTGGGACAGGGTACGAGCAGTACTTC
few	TRBV2	NA	TRBJ1-1	CASSDRTSTEAFF	TGTGCCAGCAGTGACCGTACGTCCACTGAAGCTTTCTTT
NA	TRBV18	TRBD1	TRBJ2-1	CASSRWDRAYNEQFF	TGTGCCAGCTCTAGGTGGGACAGGGCATACAATGAGCAGTTCTTC
many	TRBV20-1	NA	TRBJ1-1	CSARGGSTEAFF	TGCAGTGCTAGAGGCGGGTCGACTGAAGCTTTCTTT
NA	TRBV19	TRBD2	TRBJ2-1	CASSIAVAGGNGNEQFF	TGTGCCAGTAGTATCGCCGTAGCGGGAGGTAATGGCAATGAGCAGTTCTTC
NA	TRBV6-1	NA	TRBJ1-2	CASSDQAGYTF	TGTGCCAGCAGTGACCAAGCGGGCTACACCTTC
many	TRBV7-2	NA	TRBJ2-7	CASNSFRRDYEQYF	TGTGCCAGCAACTCTTTCAGAAGGGACTACGAGCAGTACTTC
NA	TRBV3-1	NA	TRBJ2-5	CASSQGWGLGQETQYF	TGTGCCAGCAGCCAAGGTTGGGGCCTGGGGCAAGAGACCCAGTACTTC
many	TRBV2	TRBD1	TRBJ1-2	CASSRDRAFDGYTF	TGTGCCAGCAGTAGGGACAGGGCTTTTGATGGCTACACCTTC
NA	TRBV5-8	NA	TRBJ1-4	CASTAGEVVTNEKLFF	TGTGCCAGCACCGCGGGGGAAGTTGTGACTAATGAAAAACTGTTTTTT
few	TRBV29-1	NA	TRBJ2-7	CSVTTFRTLSYEQYF	TGCAGCGTTACGACTTTTAGGACCCTCTCCTACGAGCAGTACTTC
NA	TRBV27	TRBD1	TRBJ2-7	CASGQADYEQYF	TGTGCCAGCGGACAGGCGGACTACGAGCAGTACTTC
NA	TRBV6-2/TRBV6-3	NA	TRBJ1-1	CASSYNQMDDEAFF	TGTGCCAGCAGTTATAATCAGATGGACGATGAAGCTTTCTTT
few	TRBV5-1	TRBD2	TRBJ2-7	CASSLSGIYEQYF	TGCGCCAGCAGCCTAAGCGGGATCTACGAGCAGTACTTC